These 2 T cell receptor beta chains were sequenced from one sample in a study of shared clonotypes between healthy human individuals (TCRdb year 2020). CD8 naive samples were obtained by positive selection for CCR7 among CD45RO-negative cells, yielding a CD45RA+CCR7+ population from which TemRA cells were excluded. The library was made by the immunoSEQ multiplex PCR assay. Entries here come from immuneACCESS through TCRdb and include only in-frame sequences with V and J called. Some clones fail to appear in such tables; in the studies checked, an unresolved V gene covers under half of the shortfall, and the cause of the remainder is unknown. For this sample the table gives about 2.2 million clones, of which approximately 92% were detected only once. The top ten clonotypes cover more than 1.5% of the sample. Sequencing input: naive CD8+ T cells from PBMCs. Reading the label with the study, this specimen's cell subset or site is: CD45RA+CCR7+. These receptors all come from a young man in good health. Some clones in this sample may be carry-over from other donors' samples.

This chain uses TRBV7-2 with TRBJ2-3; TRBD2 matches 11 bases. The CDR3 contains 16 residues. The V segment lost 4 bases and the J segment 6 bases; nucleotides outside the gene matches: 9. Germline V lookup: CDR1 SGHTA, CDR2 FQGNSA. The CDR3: CASSSSASGRLDTQYF. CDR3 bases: TGTGCCAGCAGCTCCAGCGCTAGCGGGAGGCTGGATACGCAGTATTTT.

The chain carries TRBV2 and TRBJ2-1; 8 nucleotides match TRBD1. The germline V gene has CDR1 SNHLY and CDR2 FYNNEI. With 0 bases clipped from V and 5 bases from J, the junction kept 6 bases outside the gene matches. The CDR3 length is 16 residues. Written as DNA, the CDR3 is TGTGCCAGCAGTGAAGCGCCGGGACAGGTCCACAATGAGCAGTTCTTC. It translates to CASSEAPGQVHNEQFF. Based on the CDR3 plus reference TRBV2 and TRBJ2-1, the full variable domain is EPEVTQTPSHQVTQMGQEVILRCVPISNHLYFYWYRQILGQKVEFLVSFYNNEISEKSEIFDDQFSVERPDGSNFTLKIRSTKLEDSAMYFCASSEAPGQVHNEQFFGPGTRLTVL.